One sample yielded the 24 T cell receptor beta chains listed below, sequenced in a study of blood T cell repertoires in COVID-19. TCRdb's copy holds only in-frame clones and misses some; the assay was immunoSEQ multiplex PCR. The sample has about 190,000 clones, roughly 86% seen once. What was sequenced was peripheral blood. The source is a woman aged 70-85 years with active or convalescent COVID-19.

The V gene is TRBV9, the J gene TRBJ1-5; possibly TRBD1 for D (6 bases). Trimming removed 4 bases from V and 4 bases from J, with 12 bases in between. The germline V gene encodes CDR1 SGDLS and CDR2 YYNGEE. The CDR3 loop spans 14 amino acids. The CDR3 DNA follows: TGTGCCAGCAGCAAGGGACACATAAATCAGCCCCAGCATTTT. It yields the protein CASSKGHINQPQHF.

V gene TRBV20-1 combines with J gene TRBJ2-7, with D perhaps TRBD2 (5 bases). Trimming removed 4 bases at V and 7 bases at J, with 8 bases between. This CDR3 has 10 residues. The germline gives CDR1 DFQATT, CDR2 SNEGSKA (reference sequence). CDR3 nucleotide sequence: TGCAGTGCTATCTCGGGGGAGCAGTACTTC. Protein sequence: CSAISGEQYF.

The chain uses TRBV7-3 and TRBJ2-2; D perhaps matches TRBD1 (6 bases). Germline lookup yields CDR1 SGHTA and CDR2 FQGTGA. There are 15 residues in the CDR3. The V end lost 5 bases, the J end lost 4 bases, and 14 bases lay between the germline ends. The DNA of the CDR3 is TGTGCCAGCAGCCCGGACAGAAGCGGCACCGGGGAGCTGTTTTTT. As protein: CASSPDRSGTGELFF.

As to this clone: A much larger clone differs by one base, so this may be a read error. The chain couples TRBV5-1 to TRBJ2-5, with 12 nucleotides matching TRBD2. The germline CDR1 and CDR2 sequences are SGHRS and YFSETQ. This CDR3 region has 15 residues. V dropped 4 bases and J dropped 5; count of bases not matched to a gene: 6. The CDR3 loop is CASSPTSGSGETQYF. CDR3 sequence (DNA): TGCGCCAGCAGCCCGACTAGCGGGAGCGGGGAGACCCAGTACTTC. The full variable domain, with the rest looked up from reference TRBV5-1 and TRBJ2-5, is KAGVTQTPRYLIKTRGQQVTLSCSPISGHRSVSWYQQTPGQGLQFLFEYFSETQRNKGNFPGRFSGRQFSNSRSEMNVSTLELGDSALYLCASSPTSGSGETQYFGPGTRLLVL.

The chain links TRBV5-1 to TRBJ2-3, with 7 bases identical to TRBD2. Germline trimming cut 0 bases from V and 2 bases from J; bases unmatched to any gene: 3. The V gene's germline CDR1 is SGHRS and CDR2 YFSETQ. CDR3 size: 15 residues. In DNA form, the CDR3 reads TGCGCCAGCAGCTTGGCTAGCGGATTCACAGATACGCAGTATTTT. Translation gives CASSLASGFTDTQYF.

J is TRBJ1-5 and V is TRBV2; possible D gene TRBD1, 5 bases. Per the germline V gene, CDR1 is SNHLY and CDR2 is FYNNEI. The CDR3 length is 14 residues. Trimming took off 8 bases at V and 4 bases at J, with 15 bases between the two ends. In nucleotides, the CDR3 is TGTGCCAGCTCGAGCCTTGGGGGGAATCAGCCCCAGCATTTT. This sequence encodes CASSSLGGNQPQHF.

This clone was observed a single time. This rearrangement joins TRBV29-1 to TRBJ2-1, with 10 bases aligning to TRBD1. Unmatched junction bases numbered 7, after V lost 7 bases and J lost 7 bases. CDR1 SQVTM and CDR2 ANQGSEA come from the germline V gene. CDR3 length: 13 amino acids. The CDR3 region is CSAPGTGVNEQFF. As DNA, the CDR3 is TGCAGCGCTCCCGGGACAGGGGTTAATGAGCAGTTCTTC.

The table lists this clone with a few counts. The gene calls are TRBV27 and TRBJ1-1; TRBD1 might be the D (5 bases). Germline V lookup: CDR1 MNHEY, CDR2 SMNVEV (reference sequence). This CDR3 comprises 14 residues. Deletions cut 4 bases from V and 5 bases from J, with 14 bases between. CDR3 nucleotide sequence: TGTGCCAGCAGTTCTCGGACACCCTCGACTGAAGCTTTCTTT. This codes for CASSSRTPSTEAFF.

This clone was observed a few times. The V and J genes are TRBV4-1 and TRBJ1-6, with D tentatively TRBD1 (5 bases). This CDR3 is 13 amino acids long. Trimming stripped 2 bases from V and 10 bases from J, with 9 bases between. Germline assignment: CDR1 MGHRA and CDR2 YSYEKL. CDR3 in DNA: TGCGCCAGCAGCCAATTAAGGGGATCACCCCTCCACTTT. Translation gives CASSQLRGSPLHF.

This chain uses TRBV5-4 with TRBJ2-1, with 7 bases aligning to TRBD2. The V and J ends lost 4 bases and 10 bases, in that order; junction bases with no gene match: 14. Germline values: CDR1 SGHNT, CDR2 YYREEE (reference sequence). The CDR3 extends over 15 amino acids. The CDR3 DNA reads TGTGCCAGCAGCCAGGCTAGCGGCCATCTCGGGGAGCAGTTCTTC. Protein product: CASSQASGHLGEQFF. Using reference TRBV5-4 and TRBJ2-1 for the parts outside the CDR3, the full variable domain is ETGVTQSPTHLIKTRGQQVTLRCSSQSGHNTVSWYQQALGQGPQFIFQYYREEENGRGNFPPRFSGLQFPNYSSELNVNALELDDSALYLCASSQASGHLGEQFFGPGTRLTVL.

The chain joins TRBV20-1 to TRBJ2-3; D is undetermined. Trimming cost V 3 bases and J 2 bases, with 9 bases left between them. The CDR3 sequence is 13 residues long. CDR1 is DFQATT, CDR2 SNEGSKA, per germline (reference sequence). The DNA for the CDR3 is TGCAGTGCTAGTCTTTTTTACACAGATACGCAGTATTTT. Encoded protein: CSASLFYTDTQYF.

The rearrangement joins TRBV5-4 to TRBJ2-3; D is uncertain. The CDR3 has 14 residues. V dropped 0 bases and J dropped 1 base, with 6 bases sitting between them. Germline-derived CDR1 and CDR2 are SGHNT and YYREEE (reference sequence). The CDR3 protein is CASSLGAGTDTQYF. CDR3 DNA: TGTGCCAGCAGCTTGGGGGCTGGCACAGATACGCAGTATTTT. Together with reference TRBV5-4 and TRBJ2-3, the CDR3 gives the full variable domain: ETGVTQSPTHLIKTRGQQVTLRCSSQSGHNTVSWYQQALGQGPQFIFQYYREEENGRGNFPPRFSGLQFPNYSSELNVNALELDDSALYLCASSLGAGTDTQYFGPGTRLTVL.

The CDR3 loop reads CASSLGLISANTGELFF. The CDR3 coding sequence is TGTGCCAGCAGCTTAGGGTTAATCAGCGCGAACACCGGGGAGCTGTTTTTT. The rearrangement joins TRBV7-8 to TRBJ2-2; D call uncertain. Trimming removed 1 base from V and 0 bases from J, with 12 bases in between. The germline V gene has CDR1 SGHVS and CDR2 FQNEAQ. The CDR3 has 17 amino acids.

A single count supports this clone. The rearrangement uses TRBV29-1 and TRBJ2-1, with 10 bases matching TRBD2. Germline assignment: CDR1 SQVTM and CDR2 ANQGSEA. The CDR3 consists of 12 residues. The J segment lost 7 bases and the V segment lost 8 bases, leaving 5 bases of the junction unmatched. In DNA, the CDR3 is TGCAGCTCCAGCGGGAGGGGGAATGAGCAGTTCTTC. This translates into CSSSGRGNEQFF.

The rearrangement links TRBV30 to TRBJ1-1; the D gene is possibly TRBD1 (6 bases). The CDR3 spans 14 residues. Trimming took off 2 bases at V and 1 base at J, with 11 bases between the two ends. Germline V gene data show CDR1 as GTSNPN and CDR2 as SVGIG (reference sequence). The CDR3 DNA is TGTGCCTGGAGTCCGGGGGGCGCGAACACTGAAGCTTTCTTT. Protein product: CAWSPGGANTEAFF.

The chain recombines TRBV2 with TRBJ2-2; D possibly corresponds to TRBD1 (5 bases). Germline lookup yields CDR1 SNHLY and CDR2 FYNNEI. This CDR3 spans 14 amino acids. Deletions cut 0 bases from V and 6 bases from J, with 8 bases between. CDR3 protein: CASSEAVRAGELFF. The CDR3 DNA is TGTGCCAGCAGTGAAGCGGTCAGGGCCGGGGAGCTGTTTTTT.

The chain uses TRBV3-1 (or the pseudogene TRBV3-2) and TRBJ2-1, with 15 bases lining up with TRBD2. Germline assignment: CDR1 LGHDT and CDR2 YNNKEL (reference sequence). The CDR3 length is 16 residues. The V and J ends lost 5 bases and 8 bases, in that order; junction bases with no gene match: 7. The CDR3 reads CASSSRGLAGGDEQFF. Here the CDR3 DNA reads TGTGCCAGCAGCTCACGGGGACTAGCGGGAGGAGATGAGCAGTTCTTC.

The chain couples TRBV3-1 (or the pseudogene TRBV3-2) to TRBJ2-1, with 12 bases matching TRBD2. Germline V gives CDR1 LGHDT, CDR2 YNNKEL (reference sequence). CDR3 length equals 16 residues. The V gene end was trimmed by 1 base and the J gene end by 5 bases; junction bases not matched to a gene: 3. As DNA, the CDR3 is TGTGCCAGCAGCCAAGGGGGACTAGCGGGTGACAATGAGCAGTTCTTC. Encoded protein: CASSQGGLAGDNEQFF.

The V gene is TRBV19, the J gene TRBJ1-5; no firm D call. There are 14 residues in the CDR3. V lost 3 bases to trimming and J lost 0 bases, with 6 bases between them. Germline CDR1 reads LNHDA; CDR2 reads SQIVND (reference sequence). The CDR3 bases are TGTGCCAGTAGTATCGGTTTTAGCAATCAGCCCCAGCATTTT. Protein product: CASSIGFSNQPQHF.

The chain joins TRBV15 to TRBJ2-3; 9 bases agree with TRBD2. The CDR3 covers 14 residues. Germline CDR1 reads LNHNV; CDR2 reads YYDKDF (reference sequence). The J segment lost 2 bases and the V segment lost 8 bases, leaving 5 bases of the junction unmatched. CDR3 DNA: TGTGCCACCGGCGGGGGGGCGCTCACAGATACGCAGTATTTT. Translating gives CATGGGALTDTQYF.

This chain joins TRBV28 and TRBJ2-6; unclear D gene. The V end lost 5 bases, the J end lost 2 bases, and 7 bases lay between the germline ends. The length of the CDR3 is 14 residues. Germline lookup yields CDR1 MDHEN and CDR2 SYDVKM. CDR3 sequence: CASSPPPGANVLTF. In DNA form, the CDR3 reads TGTGCCAGCAGTCCTCCCCCTGGGGCCAACGTCCTGACTTTC.

The chain joins TRBV20-1 to TRBJ2-5, with D possibly TRBD1 on 5 matching bases. CDR1 is DFQATT, CDR2 SNEGSKA, per germline (reference sequence). The CDR3 runs to 13 residues. V lost 3 bases and J 8 bases, leaving 16 bases between the germline ends. As DNA, the CDR3 is TGCAGTGCTAGTCCCGGACACACCCGCACCCAGTACTTC. Its protein product is CSASPGHTRTQYF.

The chain recombines TRBV7-9 with TRBJ2-5; no clear D gene. V shed 3 bases and J shed 2 bases, with 10 bases lying between them. Germline V gives CDR1 SEHNR, CDR2 FQNEAQ (reference sequence). The CDR3 covers 14 residues. CDR3 sequence (DNA): TGTGCCAGCAGCTTTGGAGCGAGTCAAGAGACCCAGTACTTC. Translation gives CASSFGASQETQYF. The whole variable domain, filled in from reference TRBV7-9 and TRBJ2-5, reads DTGVSQNPRHKITKRGQNVTFRCDPISEHNRLYWYRQTLGQGPEFLTYFQNEAQLEKSRLLSDRFSAERPKGSFSTLEIQRTEQGDSAMYLCASSFGASQETQYFGPGTRLLVL.

This rearrangement joins TRBV19 to TRBJ1-1; TRBD1 is a possible D gene (6 bases). Germline CDR1 reads LNHDA; CDR2 reads SQIVND (reference sequence). The CDR3 is made up of 14 amino acids. The V and J ends lost 4 bases and 4 bases respectively, with 13 bases between them. The CDR3 nucleotides read TGTGCCAGTAGTAGCGGGAGGGGGAGCACTGAAGCTTTCTTT. It is translated as CASSSGRGSTEAFF.